Reported below is one T cell receptor beta chain. The data derive from a study of blood T cell repertoires in COVID-19. Study-wide background: COVID-19 samples collected from the United States, Italy and Spain covered acute and convalescent phases.

The CDR3 contains 13 residues. CDR1 is SQVTM, CDR2 ANQGSEA, per germline. Losses at the gene ends were 2 bases for V and 7 bases for J; bases not matched to a gene: 4. Method: immunoSEQ multiplex PCR; TCRdb's copy keeps in-frame clones and lacks some. The sample lists 97,000 or so clones, 92% occurring once. Sequenced input: peripheral blood. V usage is TRBV29-1 and J usage is TRBJ2-1, with 8 bases aligning to TRBD2. The clonotype was recovered from a woman in her forties or fifties with COVID-19, enrolled during active disease. CDR3 DNA: TGCAGCGTTGAAAAGAGCGGGGGAAATGAGCAGTTCTTC. This sequence encodes CSVEKSGGNEQFF.